This entry lists 10 T cell receptor beta chains sequenced from one sample in a study of PD-L1 blockade in urothelial cancer. Clones were read by immunoSEQ multiplex PCR, and TCRdb kept only the in-frame ones, dropping some. The sample carries approximately 70,000 clones, about 88% recorded once. The sample in question was PBMCs, obtained around atezolizumab (anti-PD-L1) treatment. The receptors shown here come from a man in his fifties or sixties with urothelial cancer.

The V gene is TRBV9, the J gene TRBJ1-1; weak D call: TRBD1 (6 bases). The CDR3 extends over 15 amino acids. Trimming stripped 0 bases from V and 1 base from J, with 10 bases between. The germline V gene encodes CDR1 SGDLS and CDR2 YYNGEE. As DNA, the CDR3 is TGTGCCAGCAGCGTAGCCGGGGGGCAGAACACTGAAGCTTTCTTT. Amino acid sequence: CASSVAGGQNTEAFF.

The rearrangement uses TRBV6-5 and TRBJ2-7; 10 bases fit TRBD1. From germline, CDR1 is MNHEY and CDR2 SVGAGI. The CDR3 contains 14 residues. After removal of 5 bases from V and 3 bases from J, the junction contained 4 bases not matched to a gene. The CDR3 loop reads CASSPWTGGYEQYF. The CDR3 DNA sequence: TGTGCCAGCAGTCCCTGGACAGGGGGCTACGAGCAGTACTTC.

This CDR3 reads CASGRQGGYEQYF. The DNA of the CDR3 is TGTGCCAGCGGAAGACAGGGAGGCTACGAGCAGTACTTC. The chain has TRBV5-6 and TRBJ2-7; maybe TRBD1 (7 bases). The V gene lost 7 bases and the J gene lost 3 bases, with 14 bases spanning the gap. The CDR3 length is 13 residues. Germline assignment: CDR1 SGHDT and CDR2 YYEEEE.

The chain employs TRBV6-1 and TRBJ1-5, with D hard to call. The CDR3 totals 15 residues. Germline V CDR1 and CDR2: MNHNS, SASEGT. V lost 1 base to trimming and J lost 7 bases, with 14 bases between them. CDR3: CASSEGEGVGQPQHF. CDR3 DNA: TGTGCCAGCAGTGAAGGAGAGGGAGTTGGACAGCCCCAGCATTTT.

The CDR3 DNA sequence: TGTGCCAGCAGCGCTGGGACAGGAGACAATCAGCCCCAGCATTTT. It is translated as CASSAGTGDNQPQHF. V and J are TRBV9 and TRBJ1-5; 8 bases are a match to TRBD1. The germline V gene encodes CDR1 SGDLS and CDR2 YYNGEE. The CDR3 is made up of 15 amino acids. V shed 3 bases and J 3 bases; nucleotides not matched to a gene: 5.

The chain links TRBV4-1 to TRBJ2-2; D is undetermined. Germline V gives CDR1 MGHRA, CDR2 YSYEKL. This CDR3 region has 14 residues. Deletions cut 1 base from V and 4 bases from J, with 7 bases between. CDR3 nucleotide sequence: TGCGCCAGCAGCCAAGGGGCTACCACCGGGGAGCTGTTTTTT. This gives the protein CASSQGATTGELFF.

V gene TRBV6-1 combines with J gene TRBJ2-5, with TRBD1 matching 8 bases. The tail of the sequence fits TRBJ2-7 better, so the J call may be wrong. The germline V gene has CDR1 MNHNS and CDR2 SASEGT. The CDR3 sequence is 15 residues long. The CDR3 DNA sequence: TGTGCCAGCAGTCGAGCTAGGGGACAGGACTACGAGCAGTACTTC. Translating it yields CASSRARGQDYEQYF.

The CDR3 DNA sequence: TGTGCCAGCAGCCTCCTGACAGGGGGGCTCCAAGAGACCCAGTACTTC. It specifies CASSLLTGGLQETQYF. The chain couples TRBV11-2 to TRBJ2-5; 9 bases are a match to TRBD1. The germline gives CDR1 SGHAT, CDR2 FQNNGV. This CDR3 is built from 16 residues. After removal of 5 bases from V and 1 base from J, the junction contained 8 bases not matched to a gene.

The genes are TRBV28 and TRBJ1-2; 7 bases are a match to TRBD1. The CDR3 covers 13 residues. Germline trimming cut 6 bases from V and 7 bases from J; bases unmatched to any gene: 8. Germline CDR1 reads MDHEN; CDR2 reads SYDVKM. The CDR3 DNA reads as TGTGCCAGCAGGGCTGGACAGGAGGTTGGCTACACCTTC. Protein sequence: CASRAGQEVGYTF.

CDR3 in DNA: TGTGCCAGCAGCCTCGGGACTAGCGTTACAGATACGCAGTATTTT. This translates into CASSLGTSVTDTQYF. This chain joins TRBV7-9 and TRBJ2-3, with 10 bases lining up with TRBD2. The CDR3 sequence is 15 residues long. Germline CDR1 SEHNR, CDR2 FQNEAQ (reference sequence). The ends lost 5 bases at V and 3 bases at J; junction bases unmatched: 5.